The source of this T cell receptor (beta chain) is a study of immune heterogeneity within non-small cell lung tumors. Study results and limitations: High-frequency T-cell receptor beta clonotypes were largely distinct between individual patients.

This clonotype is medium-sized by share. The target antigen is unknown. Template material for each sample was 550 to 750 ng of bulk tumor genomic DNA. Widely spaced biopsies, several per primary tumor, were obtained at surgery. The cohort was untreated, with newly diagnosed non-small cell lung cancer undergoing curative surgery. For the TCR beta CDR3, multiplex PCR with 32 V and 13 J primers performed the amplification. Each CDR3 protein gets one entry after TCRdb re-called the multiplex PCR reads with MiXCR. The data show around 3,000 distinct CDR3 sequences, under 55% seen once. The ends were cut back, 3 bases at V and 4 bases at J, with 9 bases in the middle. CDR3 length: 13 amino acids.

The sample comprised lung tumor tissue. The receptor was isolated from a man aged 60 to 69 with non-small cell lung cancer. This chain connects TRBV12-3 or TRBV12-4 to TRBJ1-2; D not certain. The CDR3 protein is CASSLVHIYGYTF. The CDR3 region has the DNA TGTGCCAGCAGTTTGGTCCACATCTATGGCTACACCTTC.